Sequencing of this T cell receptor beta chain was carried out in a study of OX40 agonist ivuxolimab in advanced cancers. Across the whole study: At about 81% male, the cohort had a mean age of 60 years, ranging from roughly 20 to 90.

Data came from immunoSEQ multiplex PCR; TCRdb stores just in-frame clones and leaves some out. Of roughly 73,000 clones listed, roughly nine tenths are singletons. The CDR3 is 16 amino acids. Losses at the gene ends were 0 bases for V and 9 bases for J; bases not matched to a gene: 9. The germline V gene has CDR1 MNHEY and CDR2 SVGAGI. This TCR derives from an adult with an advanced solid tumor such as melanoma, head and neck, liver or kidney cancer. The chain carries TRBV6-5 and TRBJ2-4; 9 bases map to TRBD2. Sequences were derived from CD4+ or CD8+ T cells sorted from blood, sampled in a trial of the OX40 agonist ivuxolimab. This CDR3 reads CASSYSRASGAFIQYF. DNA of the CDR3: TGTGCCAGCAGTTACTCGAGGGCTAGCGGGGCCTTCATTCAGTACTTC.